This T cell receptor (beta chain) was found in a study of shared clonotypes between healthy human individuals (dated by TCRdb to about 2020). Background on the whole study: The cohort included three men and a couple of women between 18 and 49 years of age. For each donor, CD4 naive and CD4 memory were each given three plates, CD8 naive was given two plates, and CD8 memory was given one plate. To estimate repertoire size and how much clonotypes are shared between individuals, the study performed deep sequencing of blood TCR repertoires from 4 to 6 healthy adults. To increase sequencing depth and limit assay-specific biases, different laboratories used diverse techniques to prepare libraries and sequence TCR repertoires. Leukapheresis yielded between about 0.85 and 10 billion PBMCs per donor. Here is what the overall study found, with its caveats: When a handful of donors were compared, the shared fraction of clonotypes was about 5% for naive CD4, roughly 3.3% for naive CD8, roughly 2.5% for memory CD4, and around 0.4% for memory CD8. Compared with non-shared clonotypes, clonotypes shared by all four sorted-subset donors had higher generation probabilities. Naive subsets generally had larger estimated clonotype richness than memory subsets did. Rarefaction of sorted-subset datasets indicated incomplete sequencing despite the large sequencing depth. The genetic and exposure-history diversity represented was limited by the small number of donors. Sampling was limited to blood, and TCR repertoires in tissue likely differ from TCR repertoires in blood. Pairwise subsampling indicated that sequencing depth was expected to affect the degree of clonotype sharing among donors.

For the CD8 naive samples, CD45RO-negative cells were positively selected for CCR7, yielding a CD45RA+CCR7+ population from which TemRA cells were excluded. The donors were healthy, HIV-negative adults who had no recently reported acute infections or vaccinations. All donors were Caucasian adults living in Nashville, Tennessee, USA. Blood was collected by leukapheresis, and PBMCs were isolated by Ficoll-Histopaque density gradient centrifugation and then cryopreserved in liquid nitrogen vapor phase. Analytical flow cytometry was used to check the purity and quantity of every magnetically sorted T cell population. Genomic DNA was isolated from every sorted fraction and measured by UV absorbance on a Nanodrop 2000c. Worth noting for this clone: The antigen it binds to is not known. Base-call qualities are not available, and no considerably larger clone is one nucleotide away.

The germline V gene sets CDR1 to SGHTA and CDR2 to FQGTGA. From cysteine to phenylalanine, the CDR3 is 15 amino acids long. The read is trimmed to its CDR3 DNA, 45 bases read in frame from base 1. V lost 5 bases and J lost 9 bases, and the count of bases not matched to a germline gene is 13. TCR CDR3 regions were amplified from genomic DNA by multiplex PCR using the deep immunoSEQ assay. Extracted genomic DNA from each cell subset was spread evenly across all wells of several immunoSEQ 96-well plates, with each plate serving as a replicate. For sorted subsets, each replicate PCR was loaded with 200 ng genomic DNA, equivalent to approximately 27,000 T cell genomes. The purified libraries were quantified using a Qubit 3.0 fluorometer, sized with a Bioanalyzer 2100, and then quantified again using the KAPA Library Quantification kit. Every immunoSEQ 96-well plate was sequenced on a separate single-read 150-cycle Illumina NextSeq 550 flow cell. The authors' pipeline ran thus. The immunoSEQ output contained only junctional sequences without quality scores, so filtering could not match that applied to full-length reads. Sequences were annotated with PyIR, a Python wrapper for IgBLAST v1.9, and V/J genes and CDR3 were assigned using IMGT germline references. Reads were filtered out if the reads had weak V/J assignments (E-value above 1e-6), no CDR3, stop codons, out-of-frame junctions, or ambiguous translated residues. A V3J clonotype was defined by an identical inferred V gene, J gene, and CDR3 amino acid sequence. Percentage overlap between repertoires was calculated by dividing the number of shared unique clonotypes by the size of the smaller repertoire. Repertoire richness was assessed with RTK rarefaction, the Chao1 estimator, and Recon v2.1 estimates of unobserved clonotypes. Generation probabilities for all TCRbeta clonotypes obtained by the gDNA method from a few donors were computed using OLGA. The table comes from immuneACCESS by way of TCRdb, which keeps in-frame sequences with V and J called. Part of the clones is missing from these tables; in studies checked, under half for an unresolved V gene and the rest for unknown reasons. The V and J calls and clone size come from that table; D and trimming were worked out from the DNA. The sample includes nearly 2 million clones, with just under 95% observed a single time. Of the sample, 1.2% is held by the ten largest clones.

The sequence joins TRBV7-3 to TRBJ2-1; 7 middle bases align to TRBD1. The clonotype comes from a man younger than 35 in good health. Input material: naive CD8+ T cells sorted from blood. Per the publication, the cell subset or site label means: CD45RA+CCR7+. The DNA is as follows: TGTGCCAGCAGCCTCCGACAGGGTTCGTTTTCTGAGCAGTTCTTC. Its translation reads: CASSLRQGSFSEQFF. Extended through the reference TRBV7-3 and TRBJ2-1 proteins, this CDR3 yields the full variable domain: GAGVSQTPSNKVTEKGKYVELRCDPISGHTALYWYRQSLGQGPEFLIYFQGTGAADDSGLPNDRFFAVRPEGSVSTLKIQRTERGDSAVYLCASSLRQGSFSEQFFGPGTRLTVL.